This T cell receptor (beta chain) is from a study of control samples from healthy donors and cancer patients (dated by TCRdb to 2020 to 2022). Regarding this clone: This clone's antigen is unknown. No base-level quality is on record; no much larger clone is a single base apart.

CDR1 MNHEY and CDR2 SVGAGI are derived from the germline V gene. Trimming costs V 7 bases and J 0 bases, and their ends lie 7 bases apart. Taken from cysteine to phenylalanine, the CDR3 has 13 residues. Left in the record is the CDR3 DNA by itself, 39 bases read in frame from the first base. Library creation used the immunoSEQ multiplex PCR assay. The table was pulled from immuneACCESS by TCRdb, which kept in-frame rearrangements only. Such tables lose some clones; where checked, under half of the loss comes from unresolved V genes, and the rest has no known cause. In this sample the table shows roughly 95,000 clones, roughly 90% of which occur a single time. The ten biggest clones cover around 3% of the sample.

Source material: blood. This receptor was taken from a human donor in good health. The donor label of this sample is uncertain. This receptor chain uses TRBV6-5 and TRBJ1-3, with no confident D gene call. DNA sequence: TGTGCCAGCAAGGATCTCTCTGGAAACACCATATATTTT. Translated, this is CASKDLSGNTIYF.